Reported below is one T cell receptor (beta chain). The method was immunoSEQ multiplex PCR; TCRdb's version includes in-frame clones alone and lacks a portion of them. The table has just over 90,000 clones, approximately 87% seen once. The source of the sample is a study of blood T cell repertoires in COVID-19. This CDR3 is built from 12 residues. The V gene lost 2 bases and the J gene lost 5 bases, with 4 bases spanning the gap. The chain has TRBV12-3 or TRBV12-4 and TRBJ2-1; D is unresolved. Sequencing input: peripheral blood. This sequence originates from a human donor with active COVID-19. The donor label of this sample is uncertain. DNA of the CDR3: TGTGCCAGCAGTTTAAGCCACAATGAGCAGTTCTTC. Its protein product is CASSLSHNEQFF.